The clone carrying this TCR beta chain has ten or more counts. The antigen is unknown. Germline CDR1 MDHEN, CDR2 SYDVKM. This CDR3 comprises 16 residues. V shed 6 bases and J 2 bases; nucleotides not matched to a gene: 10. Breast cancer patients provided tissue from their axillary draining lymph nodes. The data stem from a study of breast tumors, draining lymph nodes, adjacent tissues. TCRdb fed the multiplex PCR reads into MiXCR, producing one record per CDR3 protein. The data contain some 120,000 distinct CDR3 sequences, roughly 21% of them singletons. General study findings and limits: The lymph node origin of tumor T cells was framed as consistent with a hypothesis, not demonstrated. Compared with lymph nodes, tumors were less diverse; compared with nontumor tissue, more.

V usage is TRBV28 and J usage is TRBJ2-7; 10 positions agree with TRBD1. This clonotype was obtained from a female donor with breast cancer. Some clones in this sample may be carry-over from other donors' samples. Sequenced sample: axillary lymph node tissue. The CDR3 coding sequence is TGTGCCAGCAGACAAGGGGGGACAGGGGAAACCTACGAGCAGTACTTC. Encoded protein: CASRQGGTGETYEQYF.